The entry that follows covers one T cell receptor (beta chain) sequence. Its antigen remains unknown. The source of the sample is a study of CD8 T cells in ankylosing spondylitis. General study points: What seemed typical of ankylosing spondylitis blood was a TCR beta motif built from several highly homologous variants.

The V end was cut by 0 bases, the J end by 8 bases, with 17 bases between. The CDR3 is 15 residues long. CDR1 and CDR2 from the germline V gene are SGHDT and YYEEEE. TCRdb re-called the 5' RACE reads with MiXCR, one entry per CDR3 protein. Among hundreds of thousands of distinct CDR3 sequences listed, under 20% were seen once. The sequence derives from a male donor with ankylosing spondylitis. The V call is TRBV5-6, the J call TRBJ1-2; D remains ambiguous. Source material: blood, either unsorted or a sorted T cell fraction (not recorded which). The CDR3 reads CASSLVDGQSGGYTF. The CDR3 nucleotides are TGTGCCAGCAGCTTGGTAGACGGGCAGTCGGGGGGCTACACCTTC. The full variable domain, its missing parts supplied by reference TRBV5-6 and TRBJ1-2, is DAGVTQSPTHLIKTRGQQVTLRCSPKSGHDTVSWYQQALGQGPQFIFQYYEEEERQRGNFPDRFSGHQFPNYSSELNVNALLLGDSALYLCASSLVDGQSGGYTFGSGTRLTVV.